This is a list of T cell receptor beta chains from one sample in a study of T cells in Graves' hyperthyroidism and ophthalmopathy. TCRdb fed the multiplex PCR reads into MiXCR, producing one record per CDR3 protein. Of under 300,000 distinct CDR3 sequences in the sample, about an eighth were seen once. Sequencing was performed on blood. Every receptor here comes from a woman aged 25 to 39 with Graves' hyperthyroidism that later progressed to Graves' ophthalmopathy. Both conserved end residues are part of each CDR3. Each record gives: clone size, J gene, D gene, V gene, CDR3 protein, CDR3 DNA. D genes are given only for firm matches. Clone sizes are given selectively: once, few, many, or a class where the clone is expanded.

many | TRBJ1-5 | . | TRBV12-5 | CASGSPPVEDSNQPQHF | TGTGCTAGTGGTTCCCCCCCGGTAGAAGATAGCAATCAGCCCCAGCATTTT
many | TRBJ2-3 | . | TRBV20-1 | CSASLWTGTDTQYF | TGCAGTGCTAGCCTCTGGACAGGCACAGATACGCAGTATTTT
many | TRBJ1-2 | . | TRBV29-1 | CSVEGDPYNYGYTF | TGCAGCGTTGAAGGCGACCCGTATAACTATGGCTACACCTTC
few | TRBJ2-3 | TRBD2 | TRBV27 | CASSFGGGFSDTQYF | TGTGCCAGCAGTTTTGGGGGGGGTTTTTCAGATACGCAGTATTTT
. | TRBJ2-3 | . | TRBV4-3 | CASSQRQGEPDTQYF | TGCGCCAGCAGCCAAAGGCAAGGGGAACCAGATACGCAGTATTTT
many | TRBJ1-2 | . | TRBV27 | CASSTRNYGYTF | TGTGCCAGCAGTACAAGAAACTATGGCTACACCTTC
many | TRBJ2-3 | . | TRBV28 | CASSVTGRDTQYF | TGTGCCAGCAGCGTAACGGGGAGAGATACGCAGTATTTT
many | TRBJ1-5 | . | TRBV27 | CASSPSGSNQPQHF | TGTGCCAGCAGCCCCTCAGGGAGCAATCAGCCCCAGCATTTT
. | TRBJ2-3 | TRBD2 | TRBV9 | CASSALAGVGTDTQYF | TGTGCCAGCAGCGCCCTAGCGGGAGTAGGTACAGATACGCAGTATTTT
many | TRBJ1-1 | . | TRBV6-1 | CATQLLSRTEAFF | TGTGCCACGCAACTCCTCTCTCGAACTGAAGCTTTCTTT